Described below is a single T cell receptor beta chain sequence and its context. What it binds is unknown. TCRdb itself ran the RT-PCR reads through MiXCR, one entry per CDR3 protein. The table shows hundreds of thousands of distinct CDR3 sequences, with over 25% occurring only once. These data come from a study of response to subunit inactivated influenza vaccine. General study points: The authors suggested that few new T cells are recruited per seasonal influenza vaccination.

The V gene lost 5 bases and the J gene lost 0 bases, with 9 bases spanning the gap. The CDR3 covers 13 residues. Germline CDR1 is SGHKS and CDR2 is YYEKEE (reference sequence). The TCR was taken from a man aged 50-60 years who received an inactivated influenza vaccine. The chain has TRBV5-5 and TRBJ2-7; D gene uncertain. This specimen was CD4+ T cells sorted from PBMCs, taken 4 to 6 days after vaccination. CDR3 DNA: TGTGCCAGCAGGTTACCTGGCTCCTACGAGCAGTACTTC. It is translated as CASRLPGSYEQYF.